What follows are 2 T cell receptor beta chains derived from one specimen sequenced in a study of tumor-infiltrating lymphocytes in primary liver carcinoma. Co-extracting RNA and DNA was done with 20-30 mg of unsorted bulk tissue as input. Production of TCR beta cDNA used approximately 0.45 ug total RNA together with a constant-region primer. It was through three nested multiplex PCR rounds of slightly modified ARM-PCR that TCR beta libraries arose. Rounds one and two of PCR, each of 10 cycles, were primed with TRBV1-TRBV30 forward primers and a C-beta reverse primer. In TCRdb, the multiplex PCR reads were re-called with MiXCR into one record per CDR3 protein. The sample yields 84,000 or so distinct CDR3 sequences, around 70% seen once. The sample comprised liver tumor tissue from sampling region 1. The subset is: tumor region T1, superior pole. Source of these receptors: a man aged 35 to 55 with primary liver carcinoma and hepatitis B virus infection.

As regards this clonotype: At one boundary the junction diverges from the germline segment, which might be a read error. The CDR3, as DNA: TGTGCCAGGAGCCACACTAGCACAGATACGCAGTATTTT. The encoded protein is CARSHTSTDTQYF. V is TRBV16 and J is TRBJ2-3, with D hard to call. CDR3 length: 13 amino acids. CDR1 and CDR2 (germline): KGHSY, FQNENV.

This clonotype came up a few times. A read error is likely, as this CDR3 ends without the conserved phenylalanine or tryptophan. V is TRBV12-3 or TRBV12-4 and J is TRBJ2-1; possible D gene TRBD1, 6 bases. V lost 5 bases to trimming and J lost 8 bases, with 10 bases between them. The CDR3 spans 12 residues. The CDR3 here is CASSLRGYEQFS. CDR3 in DNA: TGTGCCAGCAGTCTAAGGGGGTATGAGCAGTTCTCC.